One sample yielded the 31 T cell receptor beta chains listed below, sequenced in a study of long-term antiretroviral therapy in people with HIV. At the survey level, the v3.0 immunoSEQ assay was run. The protocol was immunoSEQ multiplex PCR, while the TCRdb copy is restricted to in-frame clones and leaves out a portion. The sample has nearly 20,000 clones, 75% to 85% seen once. The sample here was unsorted PBMCs, taken 0.2 years after starting antiretroviral therapy. The receptors originated from a woman in her thirties or forties with HIV.

This chain connects TRBV15 to TRBJ1-1, with D tentatively TRBD1 (5 bases). This CDR3 region has 13 residues. Germline CDR1 and CDR2: LNHNV and YYDKDF (reference sequence). The V and J ends lost 5 bases and 12 bases respectively, with 19 bases between them. CDR3 DNA: TGTGCCACCAGCGGGTCGCGAGCGGGGGTAACTTTCTTT. This gives the protein CATSGSRAGVTFF.

The gene calls are TRBV7-9 and TRBJ1-1, with D uncertain. V was shortened by 2 bases and J by 2 bases, with 0 bases between the two germline ends. CDR1 is SEHNR and CDR2 is FQNEAQ in the germline V gene (reference sequence). The CDR3 has 11 amino acids. Here the CDR3 DNA reads TGTGCCAGCAGCTTAAACACTGAAGCTTTCTTT. This sequence encodes CASSLNTEAFF.

The V call is TRBV18, the J call TRBJ1-3; D is unclear. V lost 3 bases, J lost 0 bases, and 12 bases lay in between. Germline CDR1 KGHSH, CDR2 LQKENI. CDR3 size: 16 residues. DNA for the CDR3: TGTGCCAGCTCACCTCCCGGGTTCCACTCTGGAAACACCATATATTTT. It yields the protein CASSPPGFHSGNTIYF. The full variable domain, with the rest looked up from reference TRBV18 and TRBJ1-3, is NAGVMQNPRHLVRRRGQEARLRCSPMKGHSHVYWYRQLPEEGLKFMVYLQKENIIDESGMPKERFSAEFPKEGPSILRIQQVVRGDSAAYFCASSPPGFHSGNTIYFGEGSWLTVV.

The chain carries TRBV7-2 and TRBJ2-2; 10 bases fit TRBD2. V lost 0 bases, J lost 5 bases, and 0 bases stayed unmatched. The CDR3 is 15 amino acids. Germline V gives CDR1 SGHTA, CDR2 FQGNSA. CDR3 sequence reads: CASSLATSGTGELFF. For the CDR3, the DNA is TGTGCCAGCAGCTTAGCGACTAGCGGGACCGGGGAGCTGTTTTTT.

The rearrangement links TRBV7-2 to TRBJ1-1; the match to TRBD1 covers 9 bases. Trimming at V came to 5 bases and at J to 4 bases, leaving 5 bases not matched to a gene. Germline loops: CDR1 SGHTA, CDR2 FQGNSA. The CDR3 contains 14 residues. The CDR3 DNA is TGTGCCAGCAGCCACCGACAGGGGGGCACTGAAGCTTTCTTT. Its translation is CASSHRQGGTEAFF.

The chain is built from TRBV5-1 and TRBJ1-1; TRBD1 matches 8 bases. This CDR3 contains 14 residues. Germline trimming cut 3 bases from V and 4 bases from J; bases unmatched to any gene: 5. Germline values: CDR1 SGHRS, CDR2 YFSETQ. The chain's CDR3 is CASSSDRVGTEAFF. The DNA of the CDR3 is TGCGCCAGCAGCTCGGACAGGGTGGGCACTGAAGCTTTCTTT.

The V gene is TRBV19, the J gene TRBJ1-3; no clear D gene. V shed 11 bases and J shed 2 bases, with 13 bases lying between them. This CDR3 has 13 amino acids. From germline, CDR1 is LNHDA and CDR2 SQIVND (reference sequence). The CDR3 nucleotides are TGTGCCGCCCGGAGAGTAACTGGAAACACCATATATTTT. This sequence encodes CAARRVTGNTIYF.

This sequence joins TRBV7-2 and TRBJ1-2, with 8 positions matching TRBD1. Germline CDR1 and CDR2: SGHTA and FQGNSA. The V gene end was trimmed by 5 bases and the J gene end by 1 base; junction bases not matched to a gene: 6. The CDR3 has 15 amino acids. This CDR3 reads CASSRRTGHNYGYTF. DNA for the CDR3: TGTGCCAGCAGCCGGCGGACAGGGCATAACTATGGCTACACCTTC.

This chain links TRBV5-4 with TRBJ2-7, with D possibly TRBD2 on 6 matching bases. Germline V gene sequence: CDR1 SGHNT, CDR2 YYREEE (reference sequence). The CDR3 covers 14 residues. V lost 4 bases and J lost 3, with 14 bases in between. This chain's CDR3 is CASSRSGLFYEQYF. CDR3 DNA: TGTGCCAGCAGCCGTAGCGGTCTTTTCTACGAGCAGTACTTC.

The V gene is TRBV5-1, the J gene TRBJ1-2; possibly TRBD1 for D (5 bases). Germline loops: CDR1 SGHRS, CDR2 YFSETQ. This CDR3 is built from 17 residues. The V gene lost 5 bases and the J gene lost 2 bases, with 22 bases spanning the gap. CDR3 coding DNA: TGCGCCAGCAGGCAGCCGGGACTAACCCAAATGAACTATGGCTACACCTTC. Residues: CASRQPGLTQMNYGYTF.

The chain couples TRBV27 to TRBJ1-5; D possibly corresponds to TRBD1 (6 bases). V was shortened by 3 bases and J by 2 bases, with 11 bases between the two germline ends. The germline gives CDR1 MNHEY, CDR2 SMNVEV (reference sequence). This CDR3 has 15 amino acids. The CDR3 DNA sequence: TGTGCCAGCAGTTTTACCGGGGGCGGCAATCAGCCCCAGCATTTT. This gives the protein CASSFTGGGNQPQHF.

This CDR3 is CASSLGTGGLYGYTF. The CDR3 DNA follows: TGCGCCAGCAGCTTGGGGACAGGGGGCCTCTATGGCTACACCTTC. The rearrangement links TRBV5-1 to TRBJ1-2; 11 bases line up with TRBD1. Germline trimming cut 0 bases from V and 4 bases from J; bases unmatched to any gene: 2. The CDR3 runs 15 residues. Germline lookup yields CDR1 SGHRS and CDR2 YFSETQ.

This rearrangement joins TRBV27 to TRBJ2-3; 7 nucleotides match TRBD2. The J segment lost 5 bases and the V segment lost 8 bases, leaving 4 bases of the junction unmatched. Germline assignment: CDR1 MNHEY and CDR2 SMNVEV (reference sequence). CDR3 length: 12 residues. The CDR3 DNA follows: TGTGCCAGCGGACTAGATGAAGATACGCAGTATTTT. Translation gives CASGLDEDTQYF.

The J gene is TRBJ1-3, the V gene TRBV5-1, with D possibly being TRBD1 (5 bases). V was clipped by 0 bases and J by 0 bases, with 10 bases between them. The CDR3 length is 16 residues. Germline lookup yields CDR1 SGHRS and CDR2 YFSETQ. This CDR3 reads CASSLAGTSSGNTIYF. The CDR3 bases are TGCGCCAGCAGCTTGGCCGGGACCAGCTCTGGAAACACCATATATTTT.

The table lists this clone with a few counts. The chain uses TRBV19 and TRBJ1-2, with D perhaps matching TRBD1 (5 bases). The V gene lost 2 bases and the J gene lost 0 bases, with 10 bases spanning the gap. Germline-derived CDR1 and CDR2 are LNHDA and SQIVND (reference sequence). This CDR3 comprises 15 residues. The CDR3 reads CASSITGGANYGYTF. The CDR3 DNA is TGTGCCAGTAGTATAACAGGAGGGGCTAACTATGGCTACACCTTC. The full variable domain, rest sourced from reference TRBV19 and TRBJ1-2, is DGGITQSPKYLFRKEGQNVTLSCEQNLNHDAMYWYRQDPGQGLRLIYYSQIVNDFQKGDIAEGYSVSREKKESFPLTVTSAQKNPTAFYLCASSITGGANYGYTFGSGTRLTVV.

This chain uses TRBV7-9 with TRBJ2-1; D not resolved. V was pared by 4 bases and J by 7 bases, with 8 bases between. Germline V CDR1 and CDR2: SEHNR, FQNEAQ (reference sequence). The CDR3 has 12 amino acids. The CDR3 nucleotides are TGTGCCAGCAGCTCGACGGAGAATGAGCAGTTCTTC. Protein product: CASSSTENEQFF.

This CDR3 is CASSYGWARRGEQFF. CDR3 nucleotides: TGTGCCAGCAGTTACGGTTGGGCCCGGCGGGGTGAGCAGTTCTTC. The rearrangement joins TRBV6-5 to TRBJ2-1; D is perhaps TRBD2 (6 bases). Trimming left V 2 bases short and J 9 bases short, with 17 bases between. Germline CDR1 reads MNHEY; CDR2 reads SVGAGI. The CDR3 spans 15 residues.

This clone was picked up a small number of times. The CDR3 spells CASRRDSGGYTF. CDR3 bases: TGCGCCAGCAGACGGGACAGTGGCGGCTACACCTTC. The chain links TRBV5-1 to TRBJ1-2; the match to TRBD1 covers 7 bases. Trimming at V came to 5 bases and at J to 8 bases, leaving 6 bases not matched to a gene. The CDR3 is 12 amino acids. Germline lookup yields CDR1 SGHRS and CDR2 YFSETQ.

This sequence joins TRBV6-5 and TRBJ2-5, with 9 bases that match TRBD2. Germline CDR1 and CDR2: MNHEY and SVGAGI. Germline trimming cut 6 bases from V and 4 bases from J; bases unmatched to any gene: 6. The CDR3 spans 14 residues. The CDR3 reads CASRSLTSGETQYF. For the CDR3, the DNA is TGTGCCAGCAGGTCCCTGACTAGCGGAGAGACCCAGTACTTC.

The V call is TRBV5-1, the J call TRBJ1-1, with 7 bases lining up with TRBD1. The CDR3 sequence is 15 residues long. V trimming: 3 bases; J trimming: 1 base; junction bases outside the gene matches: 6. Germline loops: CDR1 SGHRS, CDR2 YFSETQ. This chain's CDR3 is CASSYSGTENTEAFF. In DNA, the CDR3 is TGCGCCAGCAGCTACTCCGGGACAGAGAACACTGAAGCTTTCTTT.

The chain uses TRBV19 and TRBJ2-7; possibly TRBD2 for D (5 bases). The CDR3 length is 14 residues. V lost 2 bases and J lost 1, with 9 bases in between. Germline V gene lookup returns CDR1 LNHDA and CDR2 SQIVND (reference sequence). The CDR3 sequence is CASSIYEGSYEQYF. The DNA for the CDR3 is TGTGCCAGTAGTATATATGAGGGTTCCTACGAGCAGTACTTC.

This chain uses TRBV2 with TRBJ1-2; TRBD1 might be the D (5 bases). Trimming removed 5 bases from V and 2 bases from J, with 12 bases in between. The germline V gene has CDR1 SNHLY and CDR2 FYNNEI. The CDR3 is made up of 14 amino acids. The DNA for the CDR3 is TGTGCCAGCAGTAAGGGGCTGGGAAACTATGGCTACACCTTC. Translated, it gives CASSKGLGNYGYTF.

The chain is built from TRBV7-2 and TRBJ2-5; TRBD2 matches at 9 bases. Germline assignment: CDR1 SGHTA and CDR2 FQGNSA. CDR3 length equals 17 residues. V lost 4 bases to trimming and J lost 1 base; unmatched junction nucleotides: 10. This CDR3 reads CASSSGRGGATQETQYF. The CDR3 coding sequence is TGTGCCAGCAGCTCGGGCCGCGGGGGGGCAACCCAAGAGACCCAGTACTTC.

V and J are TRBV5-5 and TRBJ1-2; D uncertain. The germline CDR1 and CDR2 sequences are SGHKS and YYEKEE (reference sequence). The V gene lost 1 base and the J gene lost 5 bases, with 12 bases spanning the gap. The CDR3 length is 14 residues. The CDR3 DNA reads TGTGCCAGCAGCTTGACCGAGCAAGGATATGGCTACACCTTC. The encoded protein is CASSLTEQGYGYTF.

In DNA, the CDR3 is TGTGCCAGCAGTCGATACCGGGACAGCTATCAGCCCCAGCATTTT. Translating gives CASSRYRDSYQPQHF. The J gene is TRBJ1-5, the V gene TRBV7-8; 7 positions match TRBD1. This CDR3 is 15 amino acids long. Germline loops: CDR1 SGHVS, CDR2 FQNEAQ. Trimming at V came to 6 bases and at J to 5 bases, leaving 10 bases not matched to a gene.

The chain couples TRBV27 to TRBJ2-1; D is ambiguous. Per the germline V gene, CDR1 is MNHEY and CDR2 is SMNVEV (reference sequence). V shed 2 bases and J shed 8 bases, with 10 bases lying between them. This CDR3 comprises 13 residues. The CDR3 nucleotides read TGTGCCAGCAGTTTAGGTGGGCCCTATGAGCAGTTCTTC. The encoded protein is CASSLGGPYEQFF.

The chain couples TRBV7-9 to TRBJ1-3; D is unclear. V was pared by 4 bases and J by 0 bases, with 10 bases between. The CDR3 is 15 amino acids. Germline-derived CDR1 and CDR2 are SEHNR and FQNEAQ (reference sequence). CDR3 in amino acids: CASSSADYSGNTIYF. The CDR3 DNA reads as TGTGCCAGCAGCTCTGCCGATTACTCTGGAAACACCATATATTTT.

The J gene is TRBJ1-3, the V gene TRBV27; D unclear. The CDR3 spans 17 residues. Trimming cost V 0 bases and J 0 bases, with 12 bases left between them. CDR1 and CDR2 from the germline V gene are MNHEY and SMNVEV (reference sequence). CDR3 sequence: CASSLSGGPYSGNTIYF. The CDR3, as DNA: TGTGCCAGCAGTTTATCGGGCGGCCCCTACTCTGGAAACACCATATATTTT.

In this sample, this clone turned up once. This chain uses TRBV14 with TRBJ1-2; possibly TRBD1 for D (5 bases). V lost 4 bases, J lost 3 bases, and 12 bases lay in between. This CDR3 has 14 residues. Germline V lookup: CDR1 SGHDN, CDR2 FVKESK. The CDR3 DNA sequence: TGTGCCAGCAGCCCTCAGAAGGGACACTATGGCTACACCTTC. It specifies CASSPQKGHYGYTF.

The chain links TRBV7-2 to TRBJ2-1; D might be TRBD2 (6 bases). The CDR3 runs 17 residues. Trimming removed 4 bases at V and 6 bases at J, with 22 bases between. In germline, CDR1 is SGHTA, CDR2 FQGNSA. This chain's CDR3 is CASSSYSRERFLNEQFF. The CDR3 DNA follows: TGTGCCAGCAGCTCCTATAGCCGGGAGCGATTCCTCAATGAGCAGTTCTTC.

The V call is TRBV19, the J call TRBJ2-7; D possibly corresponds to TRBD2 (7 bases). This CDR3 comprises 16 residues. Trimming cost V 2 bases and J 3 bases, with 17 bases left between them. From germline, CDR1 is LNHDA and CDR2 SQIVND (reference sequence). Written as DNA, the CDR3 is TGTGCCAGTAGTATATCTCCGGGGGGCCGTTTCTACGAGCAGTACTTC. Amino acids: CASSISPGGRFYEQYF.